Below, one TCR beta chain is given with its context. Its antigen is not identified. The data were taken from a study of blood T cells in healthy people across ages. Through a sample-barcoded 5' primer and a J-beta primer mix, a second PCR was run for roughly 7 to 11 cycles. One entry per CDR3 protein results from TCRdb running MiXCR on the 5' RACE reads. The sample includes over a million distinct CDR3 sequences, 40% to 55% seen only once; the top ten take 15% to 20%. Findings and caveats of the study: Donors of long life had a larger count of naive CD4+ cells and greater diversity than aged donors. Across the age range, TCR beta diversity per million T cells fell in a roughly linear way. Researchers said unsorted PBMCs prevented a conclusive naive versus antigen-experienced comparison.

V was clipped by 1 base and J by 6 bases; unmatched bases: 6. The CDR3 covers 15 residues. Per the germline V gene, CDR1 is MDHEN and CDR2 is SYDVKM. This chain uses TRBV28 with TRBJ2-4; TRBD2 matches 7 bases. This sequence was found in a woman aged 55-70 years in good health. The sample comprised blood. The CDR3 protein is CASSLFGGGSNIQYF. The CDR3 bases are TGTGCCAGCAGTTTATTTGGGGGGGGGTCAAACATTCAGTACTTC.